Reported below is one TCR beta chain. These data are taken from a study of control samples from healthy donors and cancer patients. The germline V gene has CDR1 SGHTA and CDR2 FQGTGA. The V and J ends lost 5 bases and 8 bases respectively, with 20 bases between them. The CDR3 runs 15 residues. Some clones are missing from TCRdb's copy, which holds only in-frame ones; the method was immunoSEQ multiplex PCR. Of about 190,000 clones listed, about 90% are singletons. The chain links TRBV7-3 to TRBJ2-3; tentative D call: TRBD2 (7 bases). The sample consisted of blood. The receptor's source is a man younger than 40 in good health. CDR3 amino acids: CASSPWGAGVATQYF. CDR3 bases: TGTGCCAGCAGCCCGTGGGGGGCGGGGGTCGCTACGCAGTATTTT.